The T cell receptor (beta chain) under discussion was sequenced for a study of naive and memory T cell subsets. This clonotype was seen ten or more times. The target antigen is unknown. General study points: Especially in CD8 cells, naive repertoires contained a few larger clonotypes, possibly CD45RA-re-expressing memory cells.

CDR1 is MNHEY, CDR2 SMNVEV, per germline (reference sequence). The CDR3 is made up of 14 amino acids. V lost 3 bases and J 0 bases, leaving 5 bases between the germline ends. An equimolar mix of two oligonucleotides served as the beta constant-region primer for TRBC1 and TRBC2. Nested alpha and beta constant-region primers with the SP2 primer drove four PCR rounds on ligated cDNA. TCRdb recomputed calls from the UMI-ligation and nested PCR reads with MiXCR, one row per CDR3 protein. The profile shows about 100,000 distinct CDR3 sequences, roughly 15% of them singletons. The V call is TRBV27, the J call TRBJ1-4; D call uncertain. Sequencing was carried out using naive CD8+ T cells from blood. This clonotype was obtained from a human donor in good health. CDR3 loop: CASSLVATNEKLFF. CDR3 sequence (DNA): TGTGCCAGCAGTTTGGTTGCAACTAATGAAAAACTGTTTTTT.